The 30 T cell receptor beta chains listed next were all sequenced from one sample in a study of naive and memory T cell subsets. The beta constant-region primer was an equimolar mix of two oligonucleotides covering TRBC1 and TRBC2. The ligated cDNA underwent four PCR rounds using SP2 and nested alpha and beta constant-region primers. TCRdb re-called the UMI-ligation and nested PCR reads with MiXCR, one entry per CDR3 protein. The repertoire consists of 95,000 to 150,000 distinct CDR3 sequences, with 35% to 45% occurring once and the leading ten covering more than 0.8%. What was sequenced was central memory CD4+ T cells from blood. Receptors were obtained from a human donor in good health.

As for this clonotype: This may come from a read error, since a much larger clone is one base off. The rearrangement uses TRBV28 and TRBJ1-1; maybe TRBD1 (5 bases). Germline V gives CDR1 MDHEN, CDR2 SYDVKM. CDR3 size: 12 residues. V was pared by 10 bases and J by 7 bases, with 16 bases between. The CDR3, as DNA: TGTGCCAACAAACAGCGCAGGGATGAAGCTTTCTTT. Translated: CANKQRRDEAFF.

The table lists this clonotype with a count of one. The chain links TRBV5-1 to TRBJ2-5, with TRBD2 identical over 7 bases. The length of the CDR3 is 15 residues. Germline lookup yields CDR1 SGHRS and CDR2 YFSETQ. The trim removed 2 bases at V and 4 bases at J, leaving 8 bases unmatched. CDR3 in amino acids: CASSFRGSGGETQYF. The CDR3 nucleotides are TGCGCCAGCAGCTTTCGCGGGAGTGGAGGAGAGACCCAGTACTTC.

The CDR3, as DNA: TGTGCCAGCAGTTTATCAATCGAGAATTCACCCCTCCACTTT. Residues: CASSLSIENSPLHF. The J gene is TRBJ1-6, the V gene TRBV12-3 or TRBV12-4; unclear D gene. Trimming left V 2 bases short and J 7 bases short, with 9 bases between. The CDR3 loop spans 14 amino acids.

A single count supports this clonotype. The J gene is TRBJ2-7, the V gene TRBV15, with TRBD2 identical over 10 bases. J lost 3 bases, V lost 1 base, and 3 bases had no gene match. CDR3 size: 15 residues. Germline CDR1 and CDR2: LNHNV and YYDKDF (reference sequence). CDR3 sequence (DNA): TGTGCCACCAGCAGAGGATCTAGCGGGAGCTACGAGCAGTACTTC. Its protein is CATSRGSSGSYEQYF. Together with reference TRBV15 and TRBJ2-7, the CDR3 gives the full variable domain: DAMVIQNPRYQVTQFGKPVTLSCSQTLNHNVMYWYQQKSSQAPKLLFHYYDKDFNNEADTPDNFQSRRPNTSFCFLDIRSPGLGDTAMYLCATSRGSSGSYEQYFGPGTRLTVT.

The CDR3 region has the DNA TGTGCCAGCAGTCAGGACAGGGGGCGAGAGACCCAGTACTTC. It translates to CASSQDRGRETQYF. This chain links TRBV7-2 with TRBJ2-5; TRBD1 matches at 11 bases. CDR1 SGHTA and CDR2 FQGNSA come from the germline V gene. The CDR3 covers 14 residues. The trim removed 6 bases at V and 4 bases at J, leaving 4 bases unmatched.

The gene calls are TRBV29-1 and TRBJ2-3; D not certain. The CDR3 is made up of 16 amino acids. Germline lookup yields CDR1 SQVTM and CDR2 ANQGSEA. The germline V and J ends were trimmed by 4 bases and 0 bases, with 17 bases remaining between them. Here the CDR3 DNA reads TGCAGCGTTGGAAGATCGTCACATAAGAGCACAGATACGCAGTATTTT. This sequence encodes CSVGRSSHKSTDTQYF.

V and J are TRBV19 and TRBJ1-1; D is ambiguous. The germline V gene encodes CDR1 LNHDA and CDR2 SQIVND (reference sequence). V shed 3 bases and J shed 4 bases, with 12 bases lying between them. The CDR3 sequence is 14 residues long. CDR3 bases: TGTGCCAGTAGTATCGACATCAAGTCCACTGAAGCTTTCTTT. Translated, it gives CASSIDIKSTEAFF.

The chain is built from TRBV18 and TRBJ2-1; maybe TRBD2 (6 bases). This CDR3 region has 15 residues. Trimming removed 2 bases at V and 3 bases at J, with 11 bases between. The germline V gene encodes CDR1 KGHSH and CDR2 LQKENI. CDR3 amino acids: CASSPISGIYNEQFF. CDR3 coding DNA: TGTGCCAGCTCACCAATTAGCGGAATCTACAATGAGCAGTTCTTC.

This clonotype turned up a few times. The chain uses TRBV14 and TRBJ2-1; TRBD2 matches at 11 bases. Trimming at V came to 0 bases and at J to 6 bases, leaving 10 bases not matched to a gene. The CDR3 spans 18 residues. Germline CDR1 is SGHDN and CDR2 is FVKESK. The CDR3 sequence is CASSQDVTSGSRRNEQFF. DNA of the CDR3: TGTGCCAGCAGCCAAGACGTAACTAGCGGGAGTCGTCGCAATGAGCAGTTCTTC.

This clonotype was counted between two and nine times. V usage is TRBV4-3 and J usage is TRBJ2-3; the D is unclear. Germline CDR1 and CDR2: LGHNA and YSLEER. There are 17 residues in the CDR3. V was pared by 0 bases and J by 0 bases, with 13 bases between. CDR3 amino acids: CASSQELWERSTDTQYF. DNA for the CDR3: TGCGCCAGCAGCCAAGAACTGTGGGAACGAAGCACAGATACGCAGTATTTT.

This clonotype has a single count. The CDR3 loop reads CSARGGAGRANVLTF. The CDR3 DNA reads TGCAGTGCTAGAGGGGGAGCAGGGAGGGCCAACGTCCTGACTTTC. The chain uses TRBV20-1 and TRBJ2-6; D possibly uses TRBD1 or TRBD2 (5 bases each). Trimming removed 1 base at V and 5 bases at J, with 12 bases between. The germline gives CDR1 DFQATT, CDR2 SNEGSKA (reference sequence). This CDR3 comprises 15 residues.

This clonotype was detected only a few times. V is TRBV6-6 and J is TRBJ1-1; 9 nucleotides agree with TRBD1. Germline loops: CDR1 MNHNY, CDR2 SVGAGI (reference sequence). V trimming: 10 bases; J trimming: 5 bases; junction bases outside the gene matches: 14. This CDR3 spans 15 amino acids. The CDR3 DNA reads TGTGCCATACTCGAGAGGGGACAGGGAGGAACTGAAGCTTTCTTT. Amino acid sequence: CAILERGQGGTEAFF.

This clonotype showed up just a few times. Germline and junction disagree at one end, which may indicate a read error. The rearrangement uses TRBV3-1 and TRBJ2-7, with D tentatively TRBD1 (6 bases). Germline-derived CDR1 and CDR2 are LGHDT and YNNKEL (reference sequence). This CDR3 region has 14 residues. CDR3 amino acids: CASSPSTTSYEQGF. Written as DNA, the CDR3 is TGTGCCAGCAGCCCCAGTACCACATCATACGAGCAGGGGTTC.

This chain links TRBV12-3 or TRBV12-4 with TRBJ2-1; 9 nucleotides align to TRBD2. This CDR3 contains 16 residues. V was pared by 4 bases and J by 4 bases, with 8 bases of the junction left unmatched. The CDR3 coding sequence is TGTGCCAGCAGTTCCGGCCCTAGCGGGGAATACAATGAGCAGTTCTTC. This gives the protein CASSSGPSGEYNEQFF.

The chain combines TRBV9 with TRBJ1-1; no clear D. With 0 bases removed from V and 7 bases from J, the gap between germline ends came to 13 bases. CDR3 length: 14 amino acids. Looked up from germline, CDR1 is SGDLS and CDR2 is YYNGEE. This CDR3 reads CASSVDGRMGEAFF. The CDR3 nucleotides read TGTGCCAGCAGCGTAGACGGCAGGATGGGTGAAGCTTTCTTT.

In its sample, this clonotype was seen a few times. CDR3 in DNA: TGCAGTGCTAGAGGCAGCGGCACTGAAGCTTTCTTT. It specifies CSARGSGTEAFF. The chain carries TRBV20-1 and TRBJ1-1; D is unresolved. CDR1 and CDR2 (germline): DFQATT, SNEGSKA (reference sequence). This CDR3 region has 12 residues. The V end lost 1 base, the J end lost 4 bases, and 7 bases lay between the germline ends.

This clonotype was seen only a few times. The chain recombines TRBV29-1 with TRBJ2-7, with TRBD1 matching 7 bases. With 5 bases clipped from V and 4 bases from J, the junction kept 5 bases outside the gene matches. CDR3 size: 12 residues. Germline V gives CDR1 SQVTM, CDR2 ANQGSEA. The chain's CDR3 is CSVFEQGYEQYF. CDR3 nucleotides: TGCAGCGTTTTTGAACAGGGGTACGAGCAGTACTTC.

This chain links TRBV10-3 with TRBJ1-6; D is possibly TRBD1 (6 bases). Germline CDR1 and CDR2: ENHRY and SYGVKD. V was trimmed by 8 bases and J by 6 bases, leaving 8 bases between them. The CDR3 consists of 12 residues. The CDR3 protein is CAIGDTNSPLHF. CDR3 nucleotide sequence: TGTGCCATCGGGGACACTAATTCACCCCTCCACTTT.

The chain joins TRBV20-1 to TRBJ2-1; TRBD2 agrees at 9 bases. Germline CDR1 DFQATT, CDR2 SNEGSKA (reference sequence). This CDR3 is built from 15 residues. Trimming at V came to 4 bases and at J to 9 bases, leaving 13 bases not matched to a gene. CDR3: CSATRGTSIASEQFF. The CDR3, as DNA: TGCAGTGCTACACGGGGGACTAGCATTGCAAGTGAGCAGTTCTTC.

This clonotype has only one observation. The chain couples TRBV7-2 to TRBJ2-7, with D possibly TRBD1 on 5 matching bases. Per germline, CDR1 SGHTA and CDR2 FQGNSA. The V end was cut by 5 bases, the J end by 6 bases, with 14 bases between. The CDR3 spans 13 residues. CDR3 region: CASSPPWGGEQYF. In DNA, the CDR3 is TGTGCCAGCAGCCCCCCGTGGGGCGGCGAGCAGTACTTC. The variable domain in full, completed from reference TRBV7-2 and TRBJ2-7, reads GAGVSQSPSNKVTEKGKDVELRCDPISGHTALYWYRQSLGQGLEFLIYFQGNSAPDKSGLPSDRFSAERTGGSVSTLTIQRTQQEDSAVYLCASSPPWGGEQYFGPGTRLTVT.

The chain links TRBV20-1 to TRBJ2-7; no reliable D call. Trimming removed 0 bases at V and 6 bases at J, with 12 bases between. Germline loops: CDR1 DFQATT, CDR2 SNEGSKA (reference sequence). The CDR3 contains 13 residues. The DNA of the CDR3 is TGCAGTGCTAGAGATAGGGTGGCGGCCGAGCAGTACTTC. This sequence encodes CSARDRVAAEQYF.

This clonotype was picked up a small number of times. V is TRBV27 and J is TRBJ1-5, with D perhaps matching TRBD1 (6 bases). The CDR3 is 16 residues long. Germline-derived CDR1 and CDR2 are MNHEY and SMNVEV (reference sequence). V lost 4 bases and J lost 3, with 16 bases in between. In DNA, the CDR3 is TGTGCCAGCAGTTCCCGCCCGGGGGCCCCCAATCAGCCCCAGCATTTT. Translating it yields CASSSRPGAPNQPQHF.

This chain joins TRBV20-1 and TRBJ1-5; D remains ambiguous. Looked up from germline, CDR1 is DFQATT and CDR2 is SNEGSKA (reference sequence). Trimming left V 0 bases short and J 9 bases short, with 24 bases between. This CDR3 is built from 17 residues. The CDR3 spells CSARDFSPGRLDRPQHF. The CDR3 DNA follows: TGCAGTGCTAGAGATTTTTCCCCAGGAAGACTCGATAGGCCCCAGCATTTT.

This chain joins TRBV28 and TRBJ1-6, with 9 bases lining up with TRBD1. Germline CDR1 and CDR2: MDHEN and SYDVKM. The CDR3 extends over 16 amino acids. J was trimmed by 6 bases and V by 6 bases; bases with no gene match: 9. Here the CDR3 DNA reads TGTGCCAGCAGACGCCGGGACAGGGCCACTAATTCACCCCTCCACTTT. This encodes CASRRRDRATNSPLHF.

This clonotype was counted between two and nine times. V gene TRBV19 combines with J gene TRBJ1-1; D call uncertain. Trimming shortened V by 6 bases and J by 7 bases, and 21 bases separated the two germline ends. The CDR3 length is 15 residues. The V gene's germline CDR1 is LNHDA and CDR2 SQIVND (reference sequence). The CDR3 protein is CASRREGRPSDEAFF. CDR3 nucleotides: TGTGCCAGTAGGAGGGAGGGCCGACCATCTGATGAAGCTTTCTTT.

This clonotype was seen ten or more times. The CDR3: CASSLLTGTAGNTIYF. CDR3 bases: TGTGCCAGCAGCCTCCTAACCGGGACGGCTGGAAACACCATATATTTT. The V call is TRBV5-6, the J call TRBJ1-3, with D tentatively TRBD1 (5 bases). V gave up 4 bases and J gave up 2 bases, with 16 bases separating them. Germline V CDR1 and CDR2: SGHDT, YYEEEE. The CDR3 runs 16 residues.

The chain employs TRBV5-1 and TRBJ2-1, with 11 bases identical to TRBD1. The germline CDR1 and CDR2 sequences are SGHRS and YFSETQ. CDR3 size: 18 residues. Trimming took 3 bases from V and 1 from J; bases not matched to a gene: 9. The CDR3 region has the DNA TGCGCCAGCAGCTCCGACACCCGGGACAGGGGGTCCTACAATGAGCAGTTCTTC. As protein: CASSSDTRDRGSYNEQFF.

V and J are TRBV28 and TRBJ2-7; no clear D. V was pared by 6 bases and J by 1 base, with 10 bases between. Germline loops: CDR1 MDHEN, CDR2 SYDVKM. The CDR3 runs 13 residues. CDR3 loop: CASRSRHSYEQYF. CDR3 DNA: TGTGCCAGCAGATCCCGGCATTCCTACGAGCAGTACTTC.

J is TRBJ2-2 and V is TRBV7-8, with TRBD1 matching 11 bases. The length of the CDR3 is 15 residues. Unmatched junction bases numbered 1, after V lost 4 bases and J lost 3 bases. Germline V gene data show CDR1 as SGHVS and CDR2 as FQNEAQ. CDR3 bases: TGTGCCAGCAGCTGGACAGGGGGCTACACCGGGGAGCTGTTTTTT. Its translation is CASSWTGGYTGELFF. Filled out from reference TRBV7-8 and TRBJ2-2, the complete variable domain reads GAGVSQSPRYKVAKRGQDVALRCDPISGHVSLFWYQQALGQGPEFLTYFQNEAQLDKSGLPSDRFFAERPEGSVSTLKIQRTQQEDSAVYLCASSWTGGYTGELFFGEGSRLTVL.

This clonotype was seen a handful of times. V and J are TRBV20-1 and TRBJ1-4, with 9 nucleotides matching TRBD1. The CDR3 sequence is 15 residues long. Germline trimming cut 0 bases from V and 8 bases from J; bases unmatched to any gene: 7. Germline V gene lookup returns CDR1 DFQATT and CDR2 SNEGSKA (reference sequence). The CDR3 sequence is CSARESGTGKEKLFF. The CDR3 nucleotides read TGCAGTGCTAGAGAATCCGGGACAGGGAAAGAAAAACTGTTTTTT.